Listed below are T cell receptor beta chains from one sample, sequenced in a study of shared T cell receptors in the human thymus. Generated by immunoSEQ multiplex PCR, the TCRdb table keeps only in-frame clones and is missing some. The sample lists about 660,000 clones, more than 75% seen once, with about 0.01% in the top ten. These same data were also listed under a study on human thymus T cells.

Sequencing used thymocytes. These receptors came from a boy in the first two years of life with a congenital heart defect. Each CDR3 is given with its conserved first and last residue. Each record gives: CDR3 DNA, CDR3 protein, J gene, V gene, D gene, clone size. The D gene is left open where the match is weak. Rows may omit the clone size; those that give it use once, few, many or a size class.

CDR3nt: TGTGCCAGCAGCTTAGCACATCCGGGACTACGATCCTACAATGAGCAGTTCTTC
CDR3aa: CASSLAHPGLRSYNEQFF
j_gene: TRBJ2-1
v_gene: TRBV7-4
d_gene: TRBD2
abundance: NA

CDR3nt: TGCACTGCGTTCCCGGGAGTGGGCAATGAGCAGTTCTTC
CDR3aa: CTAFPGVGNEQFF
j_gene: TRBJ2-1
v_gene: TRBV29-1
d_gene: NA
abundance: NA

CDR3nt: TGCAGCGTTGAAGGCAGAATGAACACTGAAGCTTTCTTT
CDR3aa: CSVEGRMNTEAFF
j_gene: TRBJ1-1
v_gene: TRBV29-1
d_gene: NA
abundance: NA

CDR3nt: TGTGCCAGCAGTGACCGACAGGACCCTAACTATGGCTACACCTTC
CDR3aa: CASSDRQDPNYGYTF
j_gene: TRBJ1-2
v_gene: TRBV6-1
d_gene: NA
abundance: NA

CDR3nt: TGTGCCAGCAGGCCCGCCTCCGGGACAGTCCCCTACGAGCAGTACTTC
CDR3aa: CASRPASGTVPYEQYF
j_gene: TRBJ2-7
v_gene: TRBV27
d_gene: TRBD1
abundance: few

CDR3nt: TGCGCCAGCACCGACCTGGGACTTTTCACAGATACGCAGTATTTT
CDR3aa: CASTDLGLFTDTQYF
j_gene: TRBJ2-3
v_gene: TRBV5-1
d_gene: NA
abundance: NA

CDR3nt: TGTGCCAGTAGGGGACAGAAATCCGATGAGCAGTTCTTC
CDR3aa: CASRGQKSDEQFF
j_gene: TRBJ2-1
v_gene: TRBV19
d_gene: TRBD1
abundance: NA

CDR3nt: TGTGCCAGCAGCCCCTTGACTAGCGGGAAGACGGATACGCAGTATTTT
CDR3aa: CASSPLTSGKTDTQYF
j_gene: TRBJ2-3
v_gene: TRBV9
d_gene: TRBD2
abundance: NA

CDR3nt: TGTGCCAGCAGCTCGGAGCGATACTACGAGCAGTACTTC
CDR3aa: CASSSERYYEQYF
j_gene: TRBJ2-7
v_gene: TRBV7-2
d_gene: NA
abundance: NA

CDR3nt: TGTGCCAGCAGCTCCAGGGGAGTCCCCACTGAAGCTTTCTTT
CDR3aa: CASSSRGVPTEAFF
j_gene: TRBJ1-1
v_gene: TRBV11-2
d_gene: NA
abundance: once

CDR3nt: TGTGCCAGCAGCCCTACGTCGGGGAACACCGGGGAGCTGTTTTTT
CDR3aa: CASSPTSGNTGELFF
j_gene: TRBJ2-2
v_gene: TRBV7-6
d_gene: NA
abundance: NA

CDR3nt: TGTGCCAGCAGCCAAGAGGTAGCCGAGCAGTACTTC
CDR3aa: CASSQEVAEQYF
j_gene: TRBJ2-7
v_gene: TRBV14
d_gene: NA
abundance: NA